This T cell receptor beta chain was sequenced for a study of shared clonotypes between healthy human individuals. Per the germline V gene, CDR1 is MDHEN and CDR2 is SYDVKM. V shed 6 bases and J shed 4 bases, with 12 bases lying between them. The CDR3 contains 13 residues. With regard to this clone: Its target is unknown.

Study results and limitations: Represented diversity, genetic and exposure-history alike, was limited by few donors. Sorted-subset samples were not fully sequenced, rarefaction indicated.

Repertoires were generated with immunoSEQ multiplex PCR, while TCRdb's copy carries only in-frame clones and drops some. This sample has some 2,000,000 clones; approximately 95% occur once, and the top ten carry approximately 0.13%. The chain carries TRBV28 and TRBJ2-5; no clear D gene. Sequencing used naive CD4+ T cells sorted from blood. Subset given: CD45RA+ positively selected. The sequence came from a man aged 18 to 35 in good health. CDR3 bases: TGTGCCAGCAGGGAGACCCGAAGAGAGACCCAGTACTTC. It is translated as CASRETRRETQYF. The full variable domain, in which reference TRBV28 and TRBJ2-5 provide the parts outside the CDR3, is DVKVTQSSRYLVKRTGEKVFLECVQDMDHENMFWYRQDPGLGLRLIYFSYDVKMKEKGDIPEGYSVSREKKERFSLILESASTNQTSMYLCASRETRRETQYFGPGTRLLVL.